These 31 T cell receptor beta chains were all obtained from the same sample, sequenced in a study of radiotherapy plus CTLA-4 blockade in lung cancer. Data came from immunoSEQ multiplex PCR; TCRdb stores just in-frame clones and leaves some out. The sample contains 90,000 to 100,000 clones, 65% to 75% of which appear only once. Sequenced material: peripheral blood, taken from a patient treated with radiotherapy plus ipilimumab. The receptors originated from a human donor with non-small cell lung cancer who had a partial response to radiotherapy plus ipilimumab. Some clones in this sample may be carry-over from other donors' samples.

The genes are TRBV14 and TRBJ1-3; possible D gene TRBD1, 5 bases. Deletions cut 4 bases from V and 4 bases from J, with 14 bases between. The germline gives CDR1 SGHDN, CDR2 FVKESK. CDR3 size: 15 residues. The chain's CDR3 is CASSPWTGGGNTIYF. In DNA, the CDR3 is TGTGCCAGCAGCCCCTGGACGGGGGGAGGAAACACCATATATTTT.

The chain is built from TRBV5-1 and TRBJ1-3; a weak D match, TRBD1 (5 bases). This CDR3 comprises 15 residues. V shed 5 bases and J shed 0 bases, with 12 bases lying between them. The germline V gene encodes CDR1 SGHRS and CDR2 YFSETQ. The CDR3 is CASRGDSRSGNTIYF. CDR3 in DNA: TGCGCCAGCAGAGGAGACAGCCGCTCTGGAAACACCATATATTTT.

This clone was seen only once. The chain recombines TRBV7-6 with TRBJ2-1, with 9 bases that match TRBD2. V trimming: 1 base; J trimming: 8 bases; junction bases outside the gene matches: 3. The CDR3 has 14 residues. Germline CDR1 reads SGHVS; CDR2 reads FNYEAQ. DNA for the CDR3: TGTGCCAGCAGCTTAGATCGACTAGCGGATGAGCAGTTCTTC. Translated: CASSLDRLADEQFF.

The CDR3 DNA follows: TGTGCTAGTCGCGGGGGGGGATTTTGGAATCAGCCCCAGCATTTT. Protein sequence: CASRGGGFWNQPQHF. J is TRBJ1-5 and V is TRBV12-5; maybe TRBD1 (5 bases). The CDR3 is 15 residues long. Germline V lookup: CDR1 LGHNT, CDR2 FRNRAP. Trimming pared 8 bases from V and 4 bases from J, leaving 18 bases between.

This rearrangement joins TRBV27 to TRBJ1-2, with TRBD1 matching 7 bases. The germline V gene has CDR1 MNHEY and CDR2 SMNVEV (reference sequence). Losses at the gene ends were 4 bases for V and 4 bases for J; bases not matched to a gene: 0. The CDR3 consists of 12 residues. The chain's CDR3 is CASSSGGYGYTF. The CDR3 nucleotides read TGTGCCAGCAGTTCAGGGGGCTATGGCTACACCTTC.

The chain is built from TRBV10-2 and TRBJ1-1; D gene uncertain. The CDR3 loop spans 15 amino acids. CDR1 and CDR2 (germline): WSHSY, SAAADI. V was cut by 3 bases and J by 0 bases, with 11 bases left in between. CDR3 residues: CASSDLGGLNTEAFF. The CDR3 DNA sequence: TGCGCCAGCAGTGATCTAGGAGGGTTGAACACTGAAGCTTTCTTT.

The J gene is TRBJ1-3, the V gene TRBV27, with D perhaps TRBD1 (6 bases). Trimming took 2 bases from V and 0 from J, leaving 11 bases between them. The CDR3 spans 16 residues. CDR1 and CDR2 (germline): MNHEY, SMNVEV (reference sequence). The CDR3 DNA follows: TGTGCCAGCAGTTTAACGGGGACACTCTCTGGAAACACCATATATTTT. It specifies CASSLTGTLSGNTIYF.

The chain links TRBV7-8 to TRBJ1-2; 9 nucleotides agree with TRBD1. The germline gives CDR1 SGHVS, CDR2 FQNEAQ. This CDR3 is built from 13 residues. V shed 5 bases, J shed 8 bases, and the junction held 6 bases outside the gene matches. The CDR3 region is CASSAQGAWGYTF. The CDR3 DNA sequence: TGTGCCAGCAGCGCACAGGGGGCATGGGGCTACACCTTC.

This chain connects TRBV5-5 to TRBJ1-2, with D possibly TRBD1 on 5 matching bases. Between the trimmed V and J ends, which lost 4 bases and 2 bases, there was a span of 12 bases. CDR3 size: 14 residues. Germline V gene data show CDR1 as SGHKS and CDR2 as YYEKEE (reference sequence). The CDR3 is CASSPGGANYGYTF. CDR3 DNA: TGTGCCAGCAGCCCGGGTGGGGCGAACTATGGCTACACCTTC.

The gene calls are TRBV25-1 and TRBJ2-1; TRBD2 agrees at 8 bases. V was clipped by 5 bases and J by 8 bases; unmatched bases: 8. Per the germline V gene, CDR1 is MGHDK and CDR2 is SYGVNS. CDR3 length: 14 amino acids. The CDR3 loop reads CASSTAGDIHEQFF. DNA for the CDR3: TGTGCCAGCAGTACAGCGGGAGATATTCATGAGCAGTTCTTC.

This clone was seen only once. The chain couples TRBV7-8 to TRBJ2-1, with D tentatively TRBD2 (6 bases). Germline CDR1 SGHVS, CDR2 FQNEAQ. V gave up 5 bases and J gave up 2 bases, with 16 bases separating them. The CDR3 runs to 16 residues. The CDR3: CASSLRLGVTYNEQFF. The CDR3, as DNA: TGTGCCAGCAGCCTCCGACTAGGAGTTACCTACAATGAGCAGTTCTTC.

The V call is TRBV7-2, the J call TRBJ2-7; 8 nucleotides line up with TRBD2. Germline CDR1 reads SGHTA; CDR2 reads FQGNSA. The V gene end was trimmed by 2 bases and the J gene end by 2 bases; junction bases not matched to a gene: 5. This CDR3 is built from 15 residues. The CDR3 DNA reads as TGTGCCAGCAGCTTACGAACTAGCGGTACCTACGAGCAGTACTTC. Amino acids: CASSLRTSGTYEQYF.

The gene calls are TRBV7-9 and TRBJ2-7; possible D gene TRBD2, 6 bases. CDR3 length: 17 amino acids. Deletions cut 2 bases from V and 0 bases from J, with 17 bases between. Germline V gene lookup returns CDR1 SEHNR and CDR2 FQNEAQ (reference sequence). The CDR3 sequence: CASSLLPGEGLSYEQYF. DNA of the CDR3: TGTGCCAGCAGCTTATTGCCGGGAGAGGGGCTCTCCTACGAGCAGTACTTC.

The V call is TRBV18, the J call TRBJ2-1, with a possible D match to TRBD1 (6 bases). This CDR3 has 18 amino acids. V gave up 1 base and J gave up 5 bases, with 21 bases separating them. Germline V gives CDR1 KGHSH, CDR2 LQKENI. CDR3: CASSPRRSPGALDNEQFF. DNA of the CDR3: TGTGCCAGCTCACCACGGAGATCGCCAGGGGCATTGGACAATGAGCAGTTCTTC.

V gene TRBV18 combines with J gene TRBJ2-7; possible D gene TRBD2, 5 bases. Per germline, CDR1 KGHSH and CDR2 LQKENI. The CDR3 extends over 13 amino acids. V dropped 3 bases and J dropped 3 bases, with 9 bases sitting between them. CDR3 in DNA: TGTGCCAGCTCACCTTCGGGGAACTACGAGCAGTACTTC. It codes for CASSPSGNYEQYF.

In this sample, this clone turned up once. The chain links TRBV28 to TRBJ2-7; 9 positions agree with TRBD2. Trimming at V came to 4 bases and at J to 4 bases, leaving 5 bases not matched to a gene. Looked up from germline, CDR1 is MDHEN and CDR2 is SYDVKM. This CDR3 has 14 residues. The CDR3 region is CASSYGTSTYEQYF. CDR3 nucleotides: TGTGCCAGCAGTTACGGGACTAGCACTTACGAGCAGTACTTC.

The chain recombines TRBV13 with TRBJ2-3; D is unclear. The CDR3 spans 13 residues. The V gene's germline CDR1 is PRHDT and CDR2 FYEKMQ (reference sequence). V lost 4 bases to trimming and J lost 2 bases, with 7 bases between them. The CDR3 sequence: CASSSAVTDTQYF. As DNA, the CDR3 is TGTGCCAGCAGCTCCGCGGTCACAGATACGCAGTATTTT.

The chain's CDR3 is CSVLGIERGAEPNLDTQYF. CDR3 coding DNA: TGCAGCGTTCTTGGGATCGAGCGGGGGGCCGAGCCCAATCTGGATACGCAGTATTTT. The V and J genes are TRBV29-1 and TRBJ2-3, with TRBD2 identical over 9 bases. Germline-derived CDR1 and CDR2 are SQVTM and ANQGSEA. This CDR3 is 19 amino acids long. With 5 bases clipped from V and 6 bases from J, the junction kept 24 bases outside the gene matches.

The chain is built from TRBV7-3 and TRBJ2-6; 7 nucleotides match TRBD1. Unmatched junction bases numbered 6, after V lost 1 base and J lost 0 bases. CDR1 SGHTA and CDR2 FQGTGA come from the germline V gene. The CDR3 sequence is 18 residues long. CDR3 protein: CASSLSYRGPSGANVLTF. CDR3 DNA sequence: TGTGCCAGCAGCTTAAGCTACAGGGGCCCCTCTGGGGCCAACGTCCTGACTTTC. Together with reference TRBV7-3 and TRBJ2-6, the CDR3 gives the full variable domain: GAGVSQTPSNKVTEKGKYVELRCDPISGHTALYWYRQSLGQGPEFLIYFQGTGAADDSGLPNDRFFAVRPEGSVSTLKIQRTERGDSAVYLCASSLSYRGPSGANVLTFGAGSRLTVL.

The J gene is TRBJ2-4, the V gene TRBV27; possible D gene TRBD2, 6 bases. CDR1 and CDR2 from the germline V gene are MNHEY and SMNVEV (reference sequence). V lost 5 bases and J 3 bases, leaving 23 bases between the germline ends. The CDR3 contains 18 residues. CDR3 DNA: TGTGCCAGCAGTCTACACGCAGCCCCGCAGGGAGGCAAAAACATTCAGTACTTC. Translating it yields CASSLHAAPQGGKNIQYF.

Note on this clone: Sequence at one end of the junction differs from germline and may be a read error. The CDR3 here is CASSQGGGSAYDEQFF. The DNA for the CDR3 is TGTGCCAGCAGCCAAGGCGGCGGGAGTGCTTACGATGAGCAGTTCTTC. The chain has TRBV4-1 and TRBJ2-1, with 7 positions matching TRBD2. The CDR3 runs 16 residues. Looked up from germline, CDR1 is MGHRA and CDR2 is YSYEKL.

This clone has only a few counts. The chain combines TRBV18 with TRBJ2-1; D perhaps matches TRBD2 (6 bases). Germline V gene data show CDR1 as KGHSH and CDR2 as LQKENI. There are 13 residues in the CDR3. V lost 3 bases to trimming and J lost 9 bases, with 12 bases between them. DNA for the CDR3: TGTGCCAGCTCACCGGCGAGGGGAGGTGAGCAGTTCTTC. It is translated as CASSPARGGEQFF.

This rearrangement joins TRBV2 to TRBJ1-5, with a weak D call TRBD1 (5 bases). Trimming took 6 bases from V and 6 from J, leaving 18 bases between them. The CDR3 covers 15 residues. CDR1 is SNHLY, CDR2 FYNNEI, per germline. CDR3 in DNA: TGTGCCAGCAGCCTACTGAGCCTGACAGTTCAGCCCCAGCATTTT. This codes for CASSLLSLTVQPQHF.

The rearrangement uses TRBV27 and TRBJ2-5, with a weak D call TRBD1 (5 bases). Trimming cost V 3 bases and J 5 bases, with 10 bases left between them. From germline, CDR1 is MNHEY and CDR2 SMNVEV (reference sequence). The CDR3 is made up of 13 amino acids. CDR3 bases: TGTGCCAGCAGTTTTAGGGGTGGGGAGACCCAGTACTTC. This sequence encodes CASSFRGGETQYF.

The sample holds a few counts of this clone. The CDR3 nucleotides are TGTGCCACCAGCACCCTAGACAGATACACCGGGGAGCTGTTTTTT. Its protein is CATSTLDRYTGELFF. The chain links TRBV15 to TRBJ2-2; D may be TRBD1 (5 bases). Germline CDR1 reads LNHNV; CDR2 reads YYDKDF (reference sequence). V was trimmed by 4 bases and J by 3 bases, leaving 12 bases between them. This CDR3 contains 15 residues.

This chain connects TRBV11-2 to TRBJ2-2; D is undetermined. Germline V gene sequence: CDR1 SGHAT, CDR2 FQNNGV. V was shortened by 0 bases and J by 1 base, with 6 bases between the two germline ends. The CDR3 sequence is 15 residues long. The DNA of the CDR3 is TGTGCCAGCAGCTTAGATAGGAGGAACACCGGGGAGCTGTTTTTT. Protein sequence: CASSLDRRNTGELFF.

This sequence joins TRBV6-1 and TRBJ1-4; D gene uncertain. The CDR3 covers 14 residues. Trimming removed 7 bases from V and 8 bases from J, with 17 bases in between. Germline V gives CDR1 MNHNS, CDR2 SASEGT. The DNA of the CDR3 is TGTGCCAGCACCTCCTCGGGGATTACGGAAAAACTGTTTTTT. It specifies CASTSSGITEKLFF.

The V and J genes are TRBV18 and TRBJ2-5; TRBD1 is a possible D gene (6 bases). The DNA end is a closer match to TRBJ2-7, so the J assignment may be wrong. Germline V lookup: CDR1 KGHSH, CDR2 LQKENI. The CDR3 is 13 amino acids. CDR3 sequence reads: CASSLQGANEQYF. The DNA of the CDR3 is TGTGCCAGCTCACTACAGGGTGCCAACGAGCAGTACTTC.

The V call is TRBV7-2, the J call TRBJ2-7; 10 bases match TRBD2. J was trimmed by 6 bases and V by 3 bases; bases with no gene match: 8. CDR1 and CDR2 (germline): SGHTA, FQGNSA. The CDR3 spans 15 residues. CDR3 bases: TGTACCAGCAGCTTCCGAGCGGGGGGGCCGGTCGAGCAGTACTTC. Protein sequence: CTSSFRAGGPVEQYF.

The chain couples TRBV11-1 to TRBJ2-1; D call uncertain. The length of the CDR3 is 12 residues. V was trimmed by 5 bases and J by 14 bases, leaving 16 bases between them. Germline V gives CDR1 SGHAT, CDR2 FQDESV (reference sequence). The CDR3 spells CASSPRYEEKFF. CDR3 DNA: TGTGCCAGCAGCCCCCGTTACGAGGAAAAGTTCTTC.

The chain joins TRBV27 to TRBJ2-5; D possibly corresponds to TRBD2 (5 bases). Germline CDR1 is MNHEY and CDR2 is SMNVEV (reference sequence). The CDR3 loop spans 13 amino acids. Trimming shortened V by 2 bases and J by 7 bases, and 11 bases separated the two germline ends. DNA for the CDR3: TGTGCCAGCAGTTTACCGGGGTCAGGGACCCAGTACTTC. It specifies CASSLPGSGTQYF.